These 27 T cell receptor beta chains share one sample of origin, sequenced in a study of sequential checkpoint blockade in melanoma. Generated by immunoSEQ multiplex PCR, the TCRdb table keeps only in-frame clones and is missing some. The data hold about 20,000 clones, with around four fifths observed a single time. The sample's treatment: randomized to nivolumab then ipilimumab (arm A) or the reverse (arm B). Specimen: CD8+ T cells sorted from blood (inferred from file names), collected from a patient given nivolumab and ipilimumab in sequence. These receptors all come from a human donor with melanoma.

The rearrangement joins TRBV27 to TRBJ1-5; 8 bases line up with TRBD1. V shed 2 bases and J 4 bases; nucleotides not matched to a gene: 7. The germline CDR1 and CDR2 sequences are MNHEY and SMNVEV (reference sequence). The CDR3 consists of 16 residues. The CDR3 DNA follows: TGTGCCAGCAGTTTACTTAGCGGACAGGGAAATCAGCCCCAGCATTTT. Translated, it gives CASSLLSGQGNQPQHF.

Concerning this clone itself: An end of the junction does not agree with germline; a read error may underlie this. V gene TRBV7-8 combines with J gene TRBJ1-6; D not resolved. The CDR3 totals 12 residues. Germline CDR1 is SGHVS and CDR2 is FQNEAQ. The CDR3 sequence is CASSPDKSPLHF. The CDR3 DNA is TGTGCCAGCAGCCCAGATAAGTCACCCCTCCACTTT.

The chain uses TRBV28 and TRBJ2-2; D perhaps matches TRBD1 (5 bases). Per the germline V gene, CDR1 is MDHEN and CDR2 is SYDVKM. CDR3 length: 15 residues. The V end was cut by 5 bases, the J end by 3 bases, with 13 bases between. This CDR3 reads CASSSRVLDTGELFF. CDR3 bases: TGTGCCAGCAGTAGCAGGGTATTGGACACCGGGGAGCTGTTTTTT.

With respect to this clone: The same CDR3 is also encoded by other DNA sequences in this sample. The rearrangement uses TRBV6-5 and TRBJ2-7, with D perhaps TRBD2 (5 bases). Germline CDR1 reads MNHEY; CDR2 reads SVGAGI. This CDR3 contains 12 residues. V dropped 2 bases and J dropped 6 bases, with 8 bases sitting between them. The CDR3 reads CASSYGGGEQYF. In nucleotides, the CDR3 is TGTGCCAGCAGTTACGGAGGCGGCGAGCAGTACTTC.

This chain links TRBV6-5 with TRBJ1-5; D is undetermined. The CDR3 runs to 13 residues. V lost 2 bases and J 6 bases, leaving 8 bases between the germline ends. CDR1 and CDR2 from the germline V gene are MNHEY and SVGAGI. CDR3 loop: CASSYTGFQPQHF. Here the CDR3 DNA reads TGTGCCAGCAGTTACACGGGATTTCAGCCCCAGCATTTT.

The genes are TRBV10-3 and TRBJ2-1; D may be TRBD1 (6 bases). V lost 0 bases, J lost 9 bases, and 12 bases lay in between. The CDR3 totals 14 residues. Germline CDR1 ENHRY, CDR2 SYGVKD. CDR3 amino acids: CAISESRGGGEQFF. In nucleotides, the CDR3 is TGTGCCATCAGTGAGTCCCGTGGGGGCGGTGAGCAGTTCTTC.

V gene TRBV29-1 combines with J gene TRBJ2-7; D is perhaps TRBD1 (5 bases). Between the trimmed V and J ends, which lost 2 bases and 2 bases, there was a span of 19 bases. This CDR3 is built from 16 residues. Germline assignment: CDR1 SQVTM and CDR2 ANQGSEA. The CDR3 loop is CSVETPTKGVPYEQYF. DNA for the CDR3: TGCAGCGTTGAAACCCCTACCAAAGGGGTCCCCTACGAGCAGTACTTC.

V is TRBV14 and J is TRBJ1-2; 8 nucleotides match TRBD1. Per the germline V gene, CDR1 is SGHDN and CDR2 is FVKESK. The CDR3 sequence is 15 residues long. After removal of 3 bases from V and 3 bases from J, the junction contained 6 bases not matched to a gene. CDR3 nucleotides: TGTGCCAGCAGCCACGAAGGACAGGGTTACTATGGCTACACCTTC. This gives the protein CASSHEGQGYYGYTF.

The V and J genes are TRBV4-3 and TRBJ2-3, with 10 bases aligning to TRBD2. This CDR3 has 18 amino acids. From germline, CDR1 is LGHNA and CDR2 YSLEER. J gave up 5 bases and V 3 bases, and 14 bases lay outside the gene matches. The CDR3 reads CASSQDGLAEGLVDTQYF. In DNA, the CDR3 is TGCGCCAGCAGCCAGGACGGACTAGCGGAGGGCCTTGTAGATACGCAGTATTTT.

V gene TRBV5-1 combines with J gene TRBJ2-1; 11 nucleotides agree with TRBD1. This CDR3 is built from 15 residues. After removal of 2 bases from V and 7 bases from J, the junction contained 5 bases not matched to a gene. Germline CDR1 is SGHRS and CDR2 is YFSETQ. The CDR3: CASSFGQGAVNEQFF. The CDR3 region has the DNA TGCGCCAGCAGCTTTGGACAGGGGGCTGTAAATGAGCAGTTCTTC.

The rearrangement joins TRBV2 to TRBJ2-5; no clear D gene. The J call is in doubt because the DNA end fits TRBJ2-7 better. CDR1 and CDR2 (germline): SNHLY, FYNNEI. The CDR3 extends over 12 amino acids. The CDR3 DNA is TGTGCCAGCCAGGCGGACTCCTACGAGCAGTACTTC. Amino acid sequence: CASQADSYEQYF.

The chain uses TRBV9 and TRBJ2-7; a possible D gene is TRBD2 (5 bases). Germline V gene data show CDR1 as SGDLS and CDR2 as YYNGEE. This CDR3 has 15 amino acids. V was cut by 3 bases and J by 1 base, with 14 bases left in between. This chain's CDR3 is CASSAEGGRSYEQYF. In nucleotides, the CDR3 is TGTGCCAGCAGCGCCGAGGGCGGCAGGTCCTACGAGCAGTACTTC. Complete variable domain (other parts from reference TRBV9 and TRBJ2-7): DSGVTQTPKHLITATGQRVTLRCSPRSGDLSVYWYQQSLDQGLQFLIQYYNGEERAKGNILERFSAQQFPDLHSELNLSSLELGDSALYFCASSAEGGRSYEQYFGPGTRLTVT.

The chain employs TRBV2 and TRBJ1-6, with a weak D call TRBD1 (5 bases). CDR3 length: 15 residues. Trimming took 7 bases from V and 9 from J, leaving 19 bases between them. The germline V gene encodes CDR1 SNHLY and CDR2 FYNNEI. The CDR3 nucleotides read TGTGCCAGCATACCCCCAGGGTTACTATCTTCACCCCTCCACTTT. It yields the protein CASIPPGLLSSPLHF.

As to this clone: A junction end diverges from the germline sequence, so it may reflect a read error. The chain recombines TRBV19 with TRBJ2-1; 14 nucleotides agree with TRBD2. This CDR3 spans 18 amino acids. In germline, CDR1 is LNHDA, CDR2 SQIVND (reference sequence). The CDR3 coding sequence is TGTGCCAGTAGTTTGGGACTAGCGGGGGTAAGCTCCTACAATGGGCAGTTCTTC. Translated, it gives CASSLGLAGVSSYNGQFF.

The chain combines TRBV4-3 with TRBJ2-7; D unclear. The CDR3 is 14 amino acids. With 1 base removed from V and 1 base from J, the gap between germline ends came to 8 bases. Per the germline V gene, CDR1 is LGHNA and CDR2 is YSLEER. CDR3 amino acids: CASSQVASSYEQYF. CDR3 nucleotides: TGCGCCAGCAGCCAAGTCGCGTCGTCCTACGAGCAGTACTTC.

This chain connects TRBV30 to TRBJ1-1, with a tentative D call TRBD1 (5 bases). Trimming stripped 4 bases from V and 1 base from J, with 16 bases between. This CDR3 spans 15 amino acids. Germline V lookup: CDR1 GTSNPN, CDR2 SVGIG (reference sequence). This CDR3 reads CAWTTEGLKNTEAFF. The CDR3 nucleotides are TGTGCCTGGACCACAGAGGGACTGAAGAACACTGAAGCTTTCTTT.

CDR3 sequence: CASSKTSGAQETQYF. In DNA, the CDR3 is TGTGCCAGTAGTAAGACTAGCGGGGCCCAAGAGACCCAGTACTTC. This chain uses TRBV19 with TRBJ2-5; TRBD2 agrees at 11 bases. The V gene end was trimmed by 4 bases and the J gene end by 1 base; junction bases not matched to a gene: 2. The germline V gene has CDR1 LNHDA and CDR2 SQIVND (reference sequence). CDR3 length equals 15 residues.

CDR3 protein: CASISQGSEKLFF. The DNA of the CDR3 is TGTGCCAGTATTAGTCAGGGGAGCGAAAAACTGTTTTTT. The chain has TRBV19 and TRBJ1-4; possible D gene TRBD1, 6 bases. V lost 7 bases and J 8 bases, leaving 14 bases between the germline ends. The CDR3 has 13 amino acids. Germline V gives CDR1 LNHDA, CDR2 SQIVND (reference sequence).

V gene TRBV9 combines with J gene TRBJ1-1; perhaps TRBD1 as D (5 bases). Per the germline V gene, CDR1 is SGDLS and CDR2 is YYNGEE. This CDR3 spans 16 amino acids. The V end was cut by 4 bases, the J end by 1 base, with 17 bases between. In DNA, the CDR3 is TGTGCCAGCAGCTTAGAGGGGCAGCCCCCGAACACTGAAGCTTTCTTT. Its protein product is CASSLEGQPPNTEAFF.

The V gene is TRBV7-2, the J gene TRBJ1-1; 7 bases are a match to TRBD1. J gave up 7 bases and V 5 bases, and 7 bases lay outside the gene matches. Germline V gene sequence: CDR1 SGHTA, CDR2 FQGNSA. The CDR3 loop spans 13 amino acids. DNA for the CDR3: TGTGCCAGCAGCCCACCAGACAGGGATGAAGCTTTCTTT. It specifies CASSPPDRDEAFF. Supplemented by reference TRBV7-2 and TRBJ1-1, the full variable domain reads GAGVSQSPSNKVTEKGKDVELRCDPISGHTALYWYRQSLGQGLEFLIYFQGNSAPDKSGLPSDRFSAERTGGSVSTLTIQRTQQEDSAVYLCASSPPDRDEAFFGQGTRLTVV.

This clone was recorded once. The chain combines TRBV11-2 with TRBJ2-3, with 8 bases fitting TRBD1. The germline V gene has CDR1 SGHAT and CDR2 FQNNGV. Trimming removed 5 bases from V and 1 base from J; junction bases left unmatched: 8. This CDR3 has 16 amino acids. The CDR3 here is CASSPYPGQGTDTQYF. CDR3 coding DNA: TGTGCCAGCAGCCCGTACCCGGGACAGGGCACAGATACGCAGTATTTT.

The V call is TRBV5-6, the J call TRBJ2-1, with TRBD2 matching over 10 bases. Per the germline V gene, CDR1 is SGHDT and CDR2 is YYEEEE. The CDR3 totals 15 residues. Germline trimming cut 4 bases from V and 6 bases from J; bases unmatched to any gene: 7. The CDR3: CASSPRERGGNEQFF. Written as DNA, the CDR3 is TGTGCCAGCAGCCCGAGAGAGCGGGGGGGCAATGAGCAGTTCTTC.

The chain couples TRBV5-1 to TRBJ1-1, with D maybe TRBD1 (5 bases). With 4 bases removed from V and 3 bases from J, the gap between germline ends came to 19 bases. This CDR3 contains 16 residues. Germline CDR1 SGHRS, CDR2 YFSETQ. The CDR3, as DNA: TGCGCCAGCAGCCACGAAGAAGGGGCGTTGGACACTGAAGCTTTCTTT. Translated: CASSHEEGALDTEAFF.

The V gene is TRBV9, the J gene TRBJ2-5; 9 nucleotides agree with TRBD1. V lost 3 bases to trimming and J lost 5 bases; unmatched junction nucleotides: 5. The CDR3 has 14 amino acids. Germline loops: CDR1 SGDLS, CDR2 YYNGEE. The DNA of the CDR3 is TGTGCCAGCAGCGAGAGGGACAGGGTGGAGACCCAGTACTTC. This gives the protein CASSERDRVETQYF.

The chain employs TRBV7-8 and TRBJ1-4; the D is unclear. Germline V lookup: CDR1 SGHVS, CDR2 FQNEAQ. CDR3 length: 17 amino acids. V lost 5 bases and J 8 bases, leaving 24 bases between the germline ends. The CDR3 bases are TGTGCCAGCAGCCCTCCCATAAGGCCGCGGCAGATCGAAAAACTGTTTTTT. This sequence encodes CASSPPIRPRQIEKLFF.

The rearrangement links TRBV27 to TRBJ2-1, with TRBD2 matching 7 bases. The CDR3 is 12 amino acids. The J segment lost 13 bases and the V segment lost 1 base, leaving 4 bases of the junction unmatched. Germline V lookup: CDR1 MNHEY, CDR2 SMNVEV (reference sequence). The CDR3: CASSLLGTIQFF. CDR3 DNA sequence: TGTGCCAGCAGTTTATTAGGGACTATCCAGTTCTTC.

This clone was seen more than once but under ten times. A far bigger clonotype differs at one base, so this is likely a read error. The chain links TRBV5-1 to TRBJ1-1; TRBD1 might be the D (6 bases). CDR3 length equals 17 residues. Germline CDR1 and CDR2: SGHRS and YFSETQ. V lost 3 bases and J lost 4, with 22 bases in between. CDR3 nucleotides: TGCGCCAGCAGCTACTCGACTATAACAGGGATGGGCACTGAAGCTTTCTTT. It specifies CASSYSTITGMGTEAFF.